The 22 T cell receptor beta chains in this list originate from one sample, sequenced in a study of blood T cells in healthy people across ages. It was with a sample-barcoded 5' primer and a J-beta primer mix that a second PCR of about 6 to 12 cycles was run. A single record per CDR3 protein comes from TCRdb applying MiXCR to the 5' RACE reads. The table includes 800,000 to 950,000 distinct CDR3 sequences, 25% to 35% detected once. These data also formed part of another study, on T cells of mothers and their children.

The sample taken for sequencing was blood. The source is a woman aged 40 to 49 in good health.

In its sample, this clonotype was seen a few times. The chain recombines TRBV10-3 with TRBJ2-3; D gene unclear. Germline V gives CDR1 ENHRY, CDR2 SYGVKD. CDR3 length: 13 residues. The V end lost 1 base, the J end lost 3 bases, and 5 bases lay between the germline ends. The CDR3 sequence is CAISELNTDTQYF. The CDR3, as DNA: TGTGCCATCAGTGAGTTGAATACAGATACGCAGTATTTT.

This clonotype came up a few times. This chain connects TRBV20-1 to TRBJ2-1; 12 bases are a match to TRBD2. Germline V lookup: CDR1 DFQATT, CDR2 SNEGSKA (reference sequence). CDR3 size: 15 residues. The trim removed 6 bases at V and 7 bases at J, leaving 10 bases unmatched. The DNA for the CDR3 is TGCAGTGCCCGCGTTCTAGCGGGGGGGGGTAATGAGCAGTTCTTC. Residues: CSARVLAGGGNEQFF.

This clonotype was seen ten or more times. CDR3 nucleotide sequence: TGTGCCATCAGTGGGGACAGAGGCTATGGCTACACCTTC. Protein product: CAISGDRGYGYTF. The rearrangement links TRBV10-3 to TRBJ1-2; 7 bases fit TRBD1. Germline V gene sequence: CDR1 ENHRY, CDR2 SYGVKD. The CDR3 has 13 amino acids. V was clipped by 4 bases and J by 4 bases; unmatched bases: 3.

The V and J genes are TRBV27 and TRBJ1-5; D is ambiguous. V lost 2 bases and J 2 bases, leaving 10 bases between the germline ends. CDR1 and CDR2 from the germline V gene are MNHEY and SMNVEV (reference sequence). There are 15 residues in the CDR3. The CDR3 DNA is TGTGCCAGCAGTTTAGGTGAAGGTCGCAATCAGCCCCAGCATTTT. Amino acid sequence: CASSLGEGRNQPQHF.

This chain links TRBV5-1 with TRBJ1-5; 7 nucleotides agree with TRBD1. CDR1 and CDR2 (germline): SGHRS, YFSETQ. This CDR3 has 17 amino acids. With V trimmed by 0 bases and J by 4 bases, 10 bases remained unmatched. The CDR3 nucleotides read TGCGCCAGCAGCTTGGATCCTACGGACAGGTTGAATCAGCCCCAGCATTTT. It codes for CASSLDPTDRLNQPQHF.

V usage is TRBV7-9 and J usage is TRBJ2-4; TRBD1 or TRBD2 may be the D gene (5 bases each). In germline, CDR1 is SEHNR, CDR2 FQNEAQ (reference sequence). V lost 3 bases and J lost 9, with 15 bases in between. CDR3 length equals 14 residues. CDR3 coding DNA: TGTGCCAGCAGCTTTGAAGGGGCCCGGGGCATTCAGTACTTC. Protein product: CASSFEGARGIQYF.

The rearrangement joins TRBV29-1 to TRBJ2-7, with D perhaps TRBD2 (5 bases). This CDR3 is built from 12 residues. In germline, CDR1 is SQVTM, CDR2 ANQGSEA. Trimming pared 3 bases from V and 6 bases from J, leaving 12 bases between. CDR3 coding DNA: TGCAGCGTTGATGAGGGTTTGGGCGAGCAGTACTTC. Translated: CSVDEGLGEQYF.

To note about this clonotype: One junction end does not reproduce the germline sequence, and a read error may be involved. CDR3 loop: CASNSPGSTNTQYF. The CDR3 region has the DNA TGTGCCAGCAACAGCCCAGGAAGCACAAATACGCAGTATTTT. The chain combines TRBV27 with TRBJ2-3; D remains ambiguous. CDR3 size: 14 residues. Germline V gene lookup returns CDR1 MNHEY and CDR2 SMNVEV (reference sequence).

This clonotype was recorded at least ten times. V is TRBV24-1 and J is TRBJ2-5, with 10 bases lining up with TRBD2. After removal of 4 bases from V and 3 bases from J, the junction contained 4 bases not matched to a gene. CDR3 length: 15 amino acids. Germline CDR1 KGHDR, CDR2 SFDVKD. This chain's CDR3 is CATSEAGGPEETQYF. As DNA, the CDR3 is TGTGCCACCAGTGAAGCGGGGGGGCCGGAAGAGACCCAGTACTTC.

In its sample, this clonotype was seen a few times. This chain uses TRBV19 with TRBJ1-2; D is ambiguous. Germline CDR1 reads LNHDA; CDR2 reads SQIVND (reference sequence). CDR3 length: 10 amino acids. Between the trimmed V and J ends, which lost 5 bases and 8 bases, there was a span of 6 bases. The CDR3 region has the DNA TGTGCCAGTAGTGACGGGGGCTACACCTTC. Amino acid sequence: CASSDGGYTF.

Regarding this clonotype: An end of the junction differs from the germline gene, which may be a read error. The chain carries TRBV3-1 and TRBJ2-2; possible D gene TRBD2, 5 bases. Germline V gives CDR1 LGHDT, CDR2 YNNKEL (reference sequence). The CDR3 runs to 13 residues. The CDR3 here is CASSVSVAGEPFF. The CDR3 DNA is TGTGCCAGCAGCGTTAGTGTTGCCGGGGAGCCGTTTTTT.

The CDR3 bases are TGTACCACCACCGACGACAAAGAGACCCAGTACTTC. Amino acid sequence: CTTTDDKETQYF. The gene calls are TRBV28 and TRBJ2-5; D gene ambiguous. The CDR3 runs to 12 residues. Germline V gene sequence: CDR1 MDHEN, CDR2 SYDVKM. Complete variable domain (other parts from reference TRBV28 and TRBJ2-5): DVKVTQSSRYLVKRTGEKVFLECVQDMDHENMFWYRQDPGLGLRLIYFSYDVKMKEKGDIPEGYSVSREKKERFSLILESASTNQTSMYLCTTTDDKETQYFGPGTRLLVL.

The V call is TRBV2, the J call TRBJ2-3; D ambiguous. Trimming pared 6 bases from V and 1 base from J, leaving 11 bases between. This CDR3 spans 14 amino acids. CDR1 is SNHLY, CDR2 FYNNEI, per germline. This chain's CDR3 is CASRNYLRTDTQYF. In DNA, the CDR3 is TGTGCCAGCAGAAACTACCTCCGCACAGATACGCAGTATTTT.

The CDR3 loop is CATSSTLAGTDTQYF. The DNA for the CDR3 is TGTGCCACCAGCTCTACACTAGCGGGCACAGATACGCAGTATTTT. The rearrangement links TRBV15 to TRBJ2-3; 8 positions agree with TRBD2. This CDR3 is 15 amino acids long. With 5 bases clipped from V and 1 base from J, the junction kept 5 bases outside the gene matches. Germline-derived CDR1 and CDR2 are LNHNV and YYDKDF (reference sequence).

About this clonotype itself: Sequence at one end of the junction differs from germline and may be a read error. The chain joins TRBV6-4 to TRBJ2-7; 9 bases line up with TRBD1. CDR1 is MRHNA and CDR2 is SNTAGT in the germline V gene. The CDR3 extends over 15 amino acids. This CDR3 reads CAGSDSGQGDYEQYF. The CDR3 nucleotides read TGTGCCGGCAGTGACTCGGGACAGGGTGACTACGAGCAGTACTTC.

The rearrangement joins TRBV6-6 to TRBJ1-6; 7 positions match TRBD1. Germline V gives CDR1 MNHNY, CDR2 SVGAGI (reference sequence). The CDR3 extends over 17 amino acids. With 9 bases clipped from V and 7 bases from J, the junction kept 18 bases outside the gene matches. The CDR3 region is CASSLGATGLINSPLHF. CDR3 DNA: TGTGCCAGTAGCCTAGGGGCGACAGGGTTAATCAATTCACCCCTCCACTTT.

This clonotype was observed many times. The rearrangement links TRBV4-1 to TRBJ1-2; TRBD1 might be the D (5 bases). The CDR3 has 15 amino acids. The V gene lost 4 bases and the J gene lost 0 bases, with 12 bases spanning the gap. Germline V gene data show CDR1 as MGHRA and CDR2 as YSYEKL. CDR3 sequence (DNA): TGCGCCAGCAGCCTACAGGTTACTCCTAACTATGGCTACACCTTC. Its translation: CASSLQVTPNYGYTF.

The gene calls are TRBV28 and TRBJ1-2, with unresolved D. Trimming took off 1 base at V and 4 bases at J, with 10 bases between the two ends. Germline values: CDR1 MDHEN, CDR2 SYDVKM. The CDR3 length is 14 residues. CDR3 DNA sequence: TGTGCCAGCAGTTTATATGCGGGAACCTATGGCTACACCTTC. It encodes CASSLYAGTYGYTF.

This clonotype was detected many times. The genes are TRBV9 and TRBJ2-1; TRBD1 matches at 7 bases. Germline CDR1 reads SGDLS; CDR2 reads YYNGEE. This CDR3 has 15 residues. V was clipped by 5 bases and J by 3 bases; unmatched bases: 8. CDR3 amino acids: CASSDDRAGYNEQFF. In DNA form, the CDR3 reads TGTGCCAGCAGTGACGACAGGGCGGGCTACAATGAGCAGTTCTTC.

This clonotype was counted many times. The V and J genes are TRBV5-5 and TRBJ2-7; no definite D call. The V gene's germline CDR1 is SGHKS and CDR2 YYEKEE (reference sequence). Trimming stripped 4 bases from V and 0 bases from J, with 17 bases between. This CDR3 spans 16 amino acids. The CDR3 nucleotides are TGTGCCAGCAGCACCTCAGACAACCCGTACTCCTACGAGCAGTACTTC. It yields the protein CASSTSDNPYSYEQYF.

This chain links TRBV20-1 with TRBJ1-1; a possible D gene is TRBD1 (5 bases). From germline, CDR1 is DFQATT and CDR2 SNEGSKA (reference sequence). The V gene lost 2 bases and the J gene lost 1 base, with 11 bases spanning the gap. This CDR3 region has 14 residues. In DNA form, the CDR3 reads TGCAGTGCTAGATGGGGACGGACGAACACTGAAGCTTTCTTT. Its translation: CSARWGRTNTEAFF.

This chain uses TRBV28 with TRBJ1-4; D gene uncertain. The ends were cut back, 1 base at V and 6 bases at J, with 9 bases in the middle. Germline-derived CDR1 and CDR2 are MDHEN and SYDVKM. The length of the CDR3 is 14 residues. The CDR3 region is CASSLFAGHEKLFF. The CDR3 DNA is TGTGCCAGCAGTTTATTTGCAGGTCATGAAAAACTGTTTTTT. The complete variable domain, with remaining parts taken from reference TRBV28 and TRBJ1-4, reads DVKVTQSSRYLVKRTGEKVFLECVQDMDHENMFWYRQDPGLGLRLIYFSYDVKMKEKGDIPEGYSVSREKKERFSLILESASTNQTSMYLCASSLFAGHEKLFFGSGTQLSVL.